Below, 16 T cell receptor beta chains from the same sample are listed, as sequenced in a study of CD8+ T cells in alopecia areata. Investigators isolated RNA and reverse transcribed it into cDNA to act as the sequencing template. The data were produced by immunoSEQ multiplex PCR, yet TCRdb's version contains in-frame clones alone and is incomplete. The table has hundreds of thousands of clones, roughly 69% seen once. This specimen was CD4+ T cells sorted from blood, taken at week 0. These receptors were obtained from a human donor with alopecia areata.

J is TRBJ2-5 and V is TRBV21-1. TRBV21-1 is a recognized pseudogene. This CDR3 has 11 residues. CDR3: CASSSQETQYF. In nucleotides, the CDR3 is TGTGCCAGCAGCAGCCAAGAGACCCAGTACTTC.

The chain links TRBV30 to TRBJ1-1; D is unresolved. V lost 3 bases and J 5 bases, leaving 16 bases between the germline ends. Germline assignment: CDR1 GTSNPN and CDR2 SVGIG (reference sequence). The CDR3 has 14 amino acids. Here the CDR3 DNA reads TGTGCCTGGAGCCCAAGGAACTCGAGGACTGAAGCTTTCTTT. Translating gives CAWSPRNSRTEAFF.

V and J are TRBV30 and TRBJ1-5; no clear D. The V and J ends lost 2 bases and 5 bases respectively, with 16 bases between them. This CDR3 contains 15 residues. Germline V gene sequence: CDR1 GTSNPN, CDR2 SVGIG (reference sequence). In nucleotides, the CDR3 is TGTGCCTGGAGTCTGACCGGCCGGGCGGATCAGCCCCAGCATTTT. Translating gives CAWSLTGRADQPQHF.

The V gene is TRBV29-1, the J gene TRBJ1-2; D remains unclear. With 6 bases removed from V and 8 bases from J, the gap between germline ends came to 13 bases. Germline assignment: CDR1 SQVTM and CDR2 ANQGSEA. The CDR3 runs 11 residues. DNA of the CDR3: TGCAGCGTACAAGGGCCGGGCGGCTACACCTTC. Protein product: CSVQGPGGYTF.

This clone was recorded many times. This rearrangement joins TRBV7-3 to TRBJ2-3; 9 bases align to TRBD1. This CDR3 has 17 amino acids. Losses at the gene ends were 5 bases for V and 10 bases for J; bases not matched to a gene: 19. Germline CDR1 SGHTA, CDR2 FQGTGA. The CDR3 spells CASSPGFSGTGPFAQYF. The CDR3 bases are TGTGCCAGCAGCCCAGGCTTCTCCGGGACAGGGCCCTTCGCGCAGTATTTT. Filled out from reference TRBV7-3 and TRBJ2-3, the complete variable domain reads GAGVSQTPSNKVTEKGKYVELRCDPISGHTALYWYRQSLGQGPEFLIYFQGTGAADDSGLPNDRFFAVRPEGSVSTLKIQRTERGDSAVYLCASSPGFSGTGPFAQYFGPGTRLTVL.

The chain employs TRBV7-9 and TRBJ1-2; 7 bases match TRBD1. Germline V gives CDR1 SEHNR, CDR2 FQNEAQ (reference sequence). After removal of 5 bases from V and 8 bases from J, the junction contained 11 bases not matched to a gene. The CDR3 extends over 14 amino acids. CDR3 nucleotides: TGTGCCAGCAGCCATCCGACAGGGAGTCGGGGCTACACCTTC. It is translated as CASSHPTGSRGYTF.

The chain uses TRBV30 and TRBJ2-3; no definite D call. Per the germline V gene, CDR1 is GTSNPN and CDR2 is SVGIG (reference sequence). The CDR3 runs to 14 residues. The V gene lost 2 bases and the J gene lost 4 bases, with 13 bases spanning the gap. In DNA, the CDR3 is TGTGCCTGGAGTTCTTGGGATCACGCAGATACGCAGTATTTT. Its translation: CAWSSWDHADTQYF.

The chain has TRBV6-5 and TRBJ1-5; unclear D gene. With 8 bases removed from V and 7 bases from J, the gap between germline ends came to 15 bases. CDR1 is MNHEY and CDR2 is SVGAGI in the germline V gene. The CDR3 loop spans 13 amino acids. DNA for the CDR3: TGTGCCAGCGCCACCGGGCCTGAGCAGCCCCAGCATTTT. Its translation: CASATGPEQPQHF.

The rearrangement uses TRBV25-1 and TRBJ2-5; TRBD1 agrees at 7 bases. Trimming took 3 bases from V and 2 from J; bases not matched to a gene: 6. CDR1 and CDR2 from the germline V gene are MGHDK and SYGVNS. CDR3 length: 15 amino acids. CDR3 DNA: TGTGCCAGCAGTGACCTGACAGGGTTTCAAGAGACCCAGTACTTC. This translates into CASSDLTGFQETQYF.

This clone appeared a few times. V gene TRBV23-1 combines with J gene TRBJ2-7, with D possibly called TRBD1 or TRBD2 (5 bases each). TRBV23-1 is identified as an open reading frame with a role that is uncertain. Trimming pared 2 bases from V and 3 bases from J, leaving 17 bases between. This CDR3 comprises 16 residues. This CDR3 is CASSQQFRQGDYEQYF. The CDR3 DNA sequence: TGCGCCAGCAGTCAACAGTTTCGGCAGGGAGACTACGAGCAGTACTTC.

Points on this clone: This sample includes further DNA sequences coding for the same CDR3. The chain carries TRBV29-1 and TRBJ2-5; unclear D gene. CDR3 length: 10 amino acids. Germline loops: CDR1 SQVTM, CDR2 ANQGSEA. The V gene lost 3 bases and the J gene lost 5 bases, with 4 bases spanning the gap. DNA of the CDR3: TGCAGCGTTGAGATCGAGACCCAGTACTTC. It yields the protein CSVEIETQYF.

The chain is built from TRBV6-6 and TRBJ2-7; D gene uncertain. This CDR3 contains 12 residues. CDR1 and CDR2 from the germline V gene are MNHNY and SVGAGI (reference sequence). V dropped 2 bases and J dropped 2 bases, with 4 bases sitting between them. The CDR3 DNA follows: TGTGCCAGCAGTTACAAGGCCTACGAGCAGTACTTC. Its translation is CASSYKAYEQYF.

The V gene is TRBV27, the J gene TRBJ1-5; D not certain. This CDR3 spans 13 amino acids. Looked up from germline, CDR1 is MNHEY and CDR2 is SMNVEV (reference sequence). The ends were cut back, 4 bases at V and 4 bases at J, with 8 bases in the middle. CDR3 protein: CASSSIKNQPQHF. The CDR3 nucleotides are TGTGCCAGCAGTTCCATAAAAAATCAGCCCCAGCATTTT.

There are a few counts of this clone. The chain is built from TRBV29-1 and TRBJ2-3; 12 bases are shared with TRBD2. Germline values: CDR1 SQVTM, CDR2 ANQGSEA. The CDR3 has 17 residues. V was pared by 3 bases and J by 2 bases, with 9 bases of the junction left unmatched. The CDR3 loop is CSVDGGLAGPSTDTQYF. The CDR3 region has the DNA TGCAGCGTTGATGGGGGACTAGCGGGTCCCTCCACAGATACGCAGTATTTT.

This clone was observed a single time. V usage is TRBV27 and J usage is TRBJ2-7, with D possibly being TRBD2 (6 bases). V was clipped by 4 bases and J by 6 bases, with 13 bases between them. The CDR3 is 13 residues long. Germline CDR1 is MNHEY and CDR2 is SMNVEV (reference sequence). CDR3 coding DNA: TGTGCCAGCAGTTCCTGGGGGGAGACCGAGCAGTACTTC. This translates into CASSSWGETEQYF.

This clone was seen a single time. CDR3 protein: CATSRLAGKETQYF. The CDR3 DNA sequence: TGTGCCACCAGCAGGCTAGCGGGGAAAGAGACCCAGTACTTC. The chain recombines TRBV15 with TRBJ2-5; 9 nucleotides agree with TRBD2. Germline values: CDR1 LNHNV, CDR2 YYDKDF (reference sequence). The V gene end was trimmed by 3 bases and the J gene end by 3 bases; junction bases not matched to a gene: 2. The CDR3 is 14 amino acids.